One sample yielded the 18 T cell receptor beta chains listed below, sequenced in a study of blood T cell repertoires in COVID-19. Assay: immunoSEQ multiplex PCR; the TCRdb copy retains only in-frame clones and omits some. The data show approximately 330,000 clones, roughly 89% seen once. Sequencing was done on a sample of peripheral blood. Receptors originate from a middle-aged woman with COVID-19, enrolled during active disease.

The sample holds one count of this clone. This chain connects TRBV2 to TRBJ1-2; TRBD1 matches 7 bases. CDR3 length equals 13 residues. Germline loops: CDR1 SNHLY, CDR2 FYNNEI. V gave up 0 bases and J gave up 8 bases; unmatched junction bases: 3. The CDR3 loop reads CASSEAKGGGYTF. The CDR3 nucleotides read TGTGCCAGCAGTGAAGCGAAAGGGGGCGGCTACACCTTC.

The rearrangement joins TRBV19 to TRBJ2-6, with 7 bases matching TRBD1. The trim removed 4 bases at V and 0 bases at J, leaving 0 bases unmatched. CDR1 is LNHDA, CDR2 SQIVND, per germline (reference sequence). The CDR3 consists of 15 residues. The CDR3 loop reads CASSTGGSGANVLTF. As DNA, the CDR3 is TGTGCCAGTAGTACAGGGGGCTCTGGGGCCAACGTCCTGACTTTC.

The chain uses TRBV2 and TRBJ1-2; D not certain. Trimming left V 8 bases short and J 4 bases short, with 11 bases between. CDR3 size: 12 residues. In germline, CDR1 is SNHLY, CDR2 FYNNEI. The CDR3 DNA sequence: TGTGCCAGCCTTGACTCGAGCTATGGCTACACCTTC. Amino acid sequence: CASLDSSYGYTF. Using reference TRBV2 and TRBJ1-2 for the parts outside the CDR3, the full variable domain is EPEVTQTPSHQVTQMGQEVILRCVPISNHLYFYWYRQILGQKVEFLVSFYNNEISEKSEIFDDQFSVERPDGSNFTLKIRSTKLEDSAMYFCASLDSSYGYTFGSGTRLTVV.

The V gene is TRBV6-1, the J gene TRBJ2-7; possibly TRBD1 for D (6 bases). Trimming removed 2 bases from V and 4 bases from J, with 12 bases in between. Germline assignment: CDR1 MNHNS and CDR2 SASEGT. The CDR3 runs 14 residues. The CDR3 sequence is CASSESDRLYEQYF. The CDR3 DNA reads TGTGCCAGCAGTGAAAGTGACAGGTTGTACGAGCAGTACTTC.

The chain has TRBV27 and TRBJ1-6; D call uncertain. Trimming removed 1 base from V and 10 bases from J, with 14 bases in between. From germline, CDR1 is MNHEY and CDR2 SMNVEV (reference sequence). The CDR3 consists of 15 residues. This CDR3 is CASSLFRPPASPLHF. For the CDR3, the DNA is TGTGCCAGCAGTTTATTCAGGCCTCCGGCCTCACCCCTCCACTTT.

The chain joins TRBV7-2 to TRBJ1-2; a weak D match, TRBD1 (6 bases). The CDR3 runs to 16 residues. The V end was cut by 5 bases, the J end by 7 bases, with 23 bases between. Germline V gene lookup returns CDR1 SGHTA and CDR2 FQGNSA. The CDR3 is CASSRGGGHSKGGYTF. The CDR3 nucleotides read TGTGCCAGCAGCCGGGGAGGGGGACATTCGAAGGGTGGCTACACCTTC.

The V gene is TRBV6-5, the J gene TRBJ1-6; 9 bases are shared with TRBD1. Germline trimming cut 7 bases from V and 10 bases from J; bases unmatched to any gene: 11. The CDR3 length is 15 residues. Germline V gene sequence: CDR1 MNHEY, CDR2 SVGAGI. This CDR3 reads CASISTGGAGSPLHF. In DNA, the CDR3 is TGTGCCAGCATTTCTACAGGGGGCGCGGGGTCACCCCTCCACTTT.

The V gene is TRBV28, the J gene TRBJ2-5, with D maybe TRBD1 (5 bases). V was cut by 7 bases and J by 2 bases, with 17 bases left in between. In germline, CDR1 is MDHEN, CDR2 SYDVKM. The CDR3 sequence is 15 residues long. The CDR3 DNA reads TGTGCCAGCACCCCACCAGGGTCGGCTCAAGAGACCCAGTACTTC. It specifies CASTPPGSAQETQYF.

V and J are TRBV5-6 and TRBJ2-5, with D perhaps matching TRBD2 (6 bases). The CDR3 is 15 amino acids. From germline, CDR1 is SGHDT and CDR2 YYEEEE. V was clipped by 2 bases and J by 3 bases, with 14 bases between them. The CDR3 DNA reads TGTGCCAGCAGCTTATCCCCGGGGGTGGAAGAGACCCAGTACTTC. This gives the protein CASSLSPGVEETQYF. Combining the CDR3 with reference TRBV5-6 and TRBJ2-5 gives the whole variable domain DAGVTQSPTHLIKTRGQQVTLRCSPKSGHDTVSWYQQALGQGPQFIFQYYEEEERQRGNFPDRFSGHQFPNYSSELNVNALLLGDSALYLCASSLSPGVEETQYFGPGTRLLVL.

This chain connects TRBV5-1 to TRBJ1-1; D is undetermined. Trimming shortened V by 4 bases and J by 11 bases, and 24 bases separated the two germline ends. Germline CDR1 is SGHRS and CDR2 is YFSETQ. CDR3 length: 15 amino acids. CDR3 residues: CASSPTVGRELGAFF. The CDR3 region has the DNA TGCGCCAGCAGCCCCACTGTGGGGAGGGAATTGGGCGCTTTCTTT.

The chain links TRBV6-6 to TRBJ2-7, with D perhaps TRBD2 (6 bases). Trimming left V 5 bases short and J 6 bases short, with 20 bases between. This CDR3 is built from 15 residues. Looked up from germline, CDR1 is MNHNY and CDR2 is SVGAGI (reference sequence). CDR3 coding DNA: TGTGCCAGCAGTCCAGTTGGTGGGGGACTGGTCGAGCAGTACTTC. It encodes CASSPVGGGLVEQYF.

This chain uses TRBV5-1 with TRBJ2-5, with TRBD2 matching 9 bases. The CDR3 covers 15 residues. With 0 bases clipped from V and 5 bases from J, the junction kept 5 bases outside the gene matches. Looked up from germline, CDR1 is SGHRS and CDR2 is YFSETQ. The CDR3 spells CASSLEVAGAETQYF. CDR3 bases: TGCGCCAGCAGCTTGGAAGTAGCGGGGGCGGAGACCCAGTACTTC.

A single count supports this clone. The J gene is TRBJ1-4, the V gene TRBV5-6; 8 bases line up with TRBD1. This CDR3 is 14 amino acids long. V shed 5 bases and J 4 bases; nucleotides not matched to a gene: 4. The germline V gene encodes CDR1 SGHDT and CDR2 YYEEEE. CDR3 in amino acids: CASRATGDNEKLFF. CDR3 nucleotide sequence: TGTGCCAGCAGAGCGACAGGGGATAATGAAAAACTGTTTTTT.

This chain uses TRBV9 with TRBJ1-1; tentatively, D is TRBD1 (5 bases). V was trimmed by 4 bases and J by 6 bases, leaving 16 bases between them. The CDR3 loop spans 14 amino acids. CDR1 is SGDLS, CDR2 YYNGEE, per germline. The DNA of the CDR3 is TGTGCCAGCAGCTTGGGGCGGTCCTCCGCTGAAGCTTTCTTT. As protein: CASSLGRSSAEAFF.

This chain joins TRBV2 and TRBJ1-4, with 8 nucleotides matching TRBD1. V was clipped by 7 bases and J by 6 bases; unmatched bases: 7. Per the germline V gene, CDR1 is SNHLY and CDR2 is FYNNEI. CDR3 length: 14 amino acids. The CDR3 spells CASTGGVLDEKLFF. CDR3 bases: TGTGCCAGCACAGGGGGCGTACTCGATGAAAAACTGTTTTTT.

The V and J genes are TRBV19 and TRBJ1-5; maybe TRBD1 (6 bases). The length of the CDR3 is 16 residues. Looked up from germline, CDR1 is LNHDA and CDR2 is SQIVND (reference sequence). V lost 3 bases and J 4 bases, leaving 16 bases between the germline ends. This CDR3 reads CASSMGWRTANQPQHF. The CDR3 nucleotides read TGTGCCAGTAGTATGGGATGGAGGACAGCGAATCAGCCCCAGCATTTT.

The rearrangement joins TRBV30 to TRBJ2-4; TRBD1 agrees at 7 bases. From germline, CDR1 is GTSNPN and CDR2 SVGIG (reference sequence). CDR3 length: 13 amino acids. J was trimmed by 9 bases and V by 0 bases; bases with no gene match: 5. CDR3 coding DNA: TGTGCCTGGAGTGTACTGGCAGGGGGCATTCAGTACTTC. It yields the protein CAWSVLAGGIQYF.

V usage is TRBV5-1 and J usage is TRBJ1-3, with D tentatively TRBD1 (6 bases). This CDR3 region has 15 residues. The germline V gene encodes CDR1 SGHRS and CDR2 YFSETQ. V dropped 4 bases and J dropped 1 base, with 12 bases sitting between them. CDR3 in DNA: TGCGCCAGCAGCCCGCGAGGACAGTCTGGAAACACCATATATTTT. Translating it yields CASSPRGQSGNTIYF.